Listed here are 22 T cell receptor beta chains from one sample, sequenced in a study of T cell responses to AZD1222 COVID-19 vaccine (dated by TCRdb to the early 2020s). Library construction relied on the immunoSEQ multiplex PCR assay. TCRdb carries this immuneACCESS record with in-frame sequences only. Its versions omit some clonotypes, under half of them owing to an unresolved V gene in the studies checked, with the rest unexplained. The sample table gives about 140,000 clones. Jointly, the top ten make up approximately 2% of the sample. Taken with the paper, the label for time point translates to: baseline before first vaccination. Sequenced material: peripheral blood. These receptors all stem from an adult in good health.

The chain joins TRBV30 to TRBJ2-1; 12 bases map to TRBD2. This CDR3 is 15 amino acids long. Unmatched junction bases numbered 2, after V lost 3 bases and J lost 2 bases. The germline V gene has CDR1 GTSNPN and CDR2 SVGIG (reference sequence). The CDR3 here is CAWSPSGGAYNEQFF. The CDR3 region has the DNA TGTGCCTGGAGCCCTAGCGGGGGGGCCTACAATGAGCAGTTCTTC.

The CDR3, as DNA: TGTGCCAGCAGTGCGCAAGGTGCCTCACCCCTCCACTTT. Encoded protein: CASSAQGASPLHF. The chain combines TRBV12-3 or TRBV12-4 with TRBJ1-6; D remains ambiguous. V dropped 5 bases and J dropped 10 bases, with 12 bases sitting between them. CDR3 length equals 13 residues.

V is TRBV27 and J is TRBJ1-5, with TRBD1 as a possible D gene (5 bases). Trimming took off 0 bases at V and 3 bases at J, with 6 bases between the two ends. Germline assignment: CDR1 MNHEY and CDR2 SMNVEV (reference sequence). This CDR3 is built from 14 residues. The CDR3 spells CASSLSGVNQPQHF. The DNA of the CDR3 is TGTGCCAGCAGTTTATCAGGGGTCAATCAGCCCCAGCATTTT.

The rearrangement links TRBV7-2 to TRBJ2-5; 10 bases match TRBD2. With V trimmed by 5 bases and J by 5 bases, 11 bases remained unmatched. The CDR3 runs 16 residues. Germline V gene sequence: CDR1 SGHTA, CDR2 FQGNSA. Here the CDR3 reads CASSPWVAGGRETQYF. The CDR3, as DNA: TGTGCCAGCAGCCCTTGGGTAGCGGGGGGCAGGGAGACCCAGTACTTC.

CDR3 nucleotides: TGTGCCAGCAGTGAGGTCGGGATACGCACTGAAGCTTTCTTT. It yields the protein CASSEVGIRTEAFF. This chain connects TRBV6-1 to TRBJ1-1; D gene uncertain. V was trimmed by 3 bases and J by 4 bases, leaving 12 bases between them. This CDR3 is built from 14 residues. CDR1 and CDR2 (germline): MNHNS, SASEGT.

This rearrangement joins TRBV9 to TRBJ2-3; 10 bases line up with TRBD2. Germline V CDR1 and CDR2: SGDLS, YYNGEE. V dropped 6 bases and J dropped 0; count of bases not matched to a gene: 4. The CDR3 totals 15 residues. In DNA, the CDR3 is TGTGCCAGCAACCTAGCGGGGGACAGCACAGATACGCAGTATTTT. The encoded protein is CASNLAGDSTDTQYF.

The rearrangement joins TRBV29-1 to TRBJ1-2; D is perhaps TRBD1 (6 bases). CDR1 and CDR2 (germline): SQVTM, ANQGSEA. V was trimmed by 6 bases and J by 5 bases, leaving 10 bases between them. This CDR3 spans 11 amino acids. Here the CDR3 DNA reads TGCAGCGTGGGAGGGGGATATGGCTACACCTTC. It encodes CSVGGGYGYTF.

V usage is TRBV5-6 and J usage is TRBJ2-3; 7 bases map to TRBD1. The CDR3 loop spans 15 amino acids. With V trimmed by 3 bases and J by 1 base, 5 bases remained unmatched. Germline V gives CDR1 SGHDT, CDR2 YYEEEE. Here the CDR3 reads CASSSTGDRTDTQYF. The CDR3 coding sequence is TGTGCCAGCAGCTCCACAGGGGACCGCACAGATACGCAGTATTTT. Looking up the rest from reference TRBV5-6 and TRBJ2-3 gives the full variable domain: DAGVTQSPTHLIKTRGQQVTLRCSPKSGHDTVSWYQQALGQGPQFIFQYYEEEERQRGNFPDRFSGHQFPNYSSELNVNALLLGDSALYLCASSSTGDRTDTQYFGPGTRLTVL.

The gene calls are TRBV7-2 and TRBJ2-5; TRBD1 aligns across 10 bases. Per the germline V gene, CDR1 is SGHTA and CDR2 is FQGNSA. This CDR3 region has 15 residues. Unmatched junction bases numbered 5, after V lost 2 bases and J lost 5 bases. The CDR3 loop reads CASSLWGQGYETQYF. The CDR3 DNA reads as TGTGCCAGCAGCTTATGGGGACAGGGGTACGAGACCCAGTACTTC.

V is TRBV6-5 and J is TRBJ2-7; D could derive from TRBD1 or TRBD2 (5 bases each). The CDR3 runs to 15 residues. Germline V CDR1 and CDR2: MNHEY, SVGAGI. Trimming left V 0 bases short and J 6 bases short, with 15 bases between. Here the CDR3 DNA reads TGTGCCAGCAGTTACTCGACTTTTGTGGGGACCGAGCAGTACTTC. It is translated as CASSYSTFVGTEQYF.

This sequence joins TRBV5-4 and TRBJ2-7, with D possibly being TRBD1 or TRBD2 (5 bases each). This CDR3 is built from 13 residues. The V end was cut by 4 bases, the J end by 1 base, with 9 bases between. From germline, CDR1 is SGHNT and CDR2 YYREEE (reference sequence). The DNA of the CDR3 is TGTGCCAGCAGCAGGGACGCATCCTACGAGCAGTACTTC. Its protein product is CASSRDASYEQYF.

This chain joins TRBV7-2 and TRBJ1-1, with D possibly matching TRBD1 (6 bases). Germline lookup yields CDR1 SGHTA and CDR2 FQGNSA. Trimming removed 4 bases at V and 5 bases at J, with 14 bases between. The CDR3 contains 14 residues. In nucleotides, the CDR3 is TGTGCCAGCAGCTACTACAGGGATCGGACTGAAGCTTTCTTT. This codes for CASSYYRDRTEAFF.

This rearrangement joins TRBV7-3 to TRBJ2-1, with TRBD1 as a possible D gene (5 bases). Germline V lookup: CDR1 SGHTA, CDR2 FQGTGA. The CDR3 consists of 15 residues. Trimming left V 3 bases short and J 8 bases short, with 17 bases between. The CDR3 loop reads CASSFSPQGVDEQFF. The CDR3 nucleotides are TGTGCCAGCAGCTTCTCCCCCCAGGGTGTAGATGAGCAGTTCTTC.

The chain recombines TRBV6-2 or TRBV6-3 with TRBJ2-7; D remains unclear. V dropped 2 bases and J dropped 5 bases, with 10 bases sitting between them. CDR3 length: 13 amino acids. Germline lookup yields CDR1 MNHEY and CDR2 SVGEGT. The CDR3 sequence is CASSYPHLNEQYF. The CDR3 nucleotides are TGTGCCAGCAGTTACCCTCATTTGAACGAGCAGTACTTC.

The V call is TRBV6-5, the J call TRBJ1-4, with D possibly TRBD1 on 6 matching bases. Per germline, CDR1 MNHEY and CDR2 SVGAGI. Trimming shortened V by 6 bases and J by 8 bases, and 16 bases separated the two germline ends. CDR3 length: 14 residues. CDR3 residues: CASRSSGVGEKLFF. The CDR3 bases are TGTGCCAGCAGATCCTCAGGGGTCGGAGAAAAACTGTTTTTT.

The chain combines TRBV29-1 with TRBJ2-5, with 13 nucleotides matching TRBD2. J gave up 5 bases and V 6 bases, and 6 bases lay outside the gene matches. In germline, CDR1 is SQVTM, CDR2 ANQGSEA. The CDR3 length is 14 residues. The chain's CDR3 is CSVTSGGAGETQYF. CDR3 nucleotide sequence: TGCAGCGTAACTAGCGGGGGGGCCGGGGAGACCCAGTACTTC.

The chain employs TRBV19 and TRBJ2-3; no clear D gene. Germline V gene data show CDR1 as LNHDA and CDR2 as SQIVND (reference sequence). There are 14 residues in the CDR3. V dropped 5 bases and J dropped 6 bases, with 15 bases sitting between them. The CDR3 here is CASSPVIMRDTQYF. CDR3 nucleotides: TGTGCCAGTAGTCCCGTTATTATGAGGGATACGCAGTATTTT.

The chain links TRBV6-6 to TRBJ2-2, with unresolved D. The V end was cut by 3 bases, the J end by 2 bases, with 1 base between. Per the germline V gene, CDR1 is MNHNY and CDR2 is SVGAGI (reference sequence). This CDR3 contains 12 residues. The CDR3 nucleotides read TGTGCCAGCAGTTATAACACCGGGGAGCTGTTTTTT. It yields the protein CASSYNTGELFF.

The chain is built from TRBV5-1 and TRBJ2-5; 11 nucleotides line up with TRBD1. Germline lookup yields CDR1 SGHRS and CDR2 YFSETQ. CDR3 length: 14 amino acids. Trimming took 4 bases from V and 3 from J; bases not matched to a gene: 2. The CDR3 is CASSRTGGEETQYF. In nucleotides, the CDR3 is TGCGCCAGCAGCCGGACAGGGGGCGAAGAGACCCAGTACTTC. Looking up the rest from reference TRBV5-1 and TRBJ2-5 gives the full variable domain: KAGVTQTPRYLIKTRGQQVTLSCSPISGHRSVSWYQQTPGQGLQFLFEYFSETQRNKGNFPGRFSGRQFSNSRSEMNVSTLELGDSALYLCASSRTGGEETQYFGPGTRLLVL.

The rearrangement joins TRBV24-1 to TRBJ1-5; no reliable D call. The CDR3 is made up of 12 amino acids. Germline V gene sequence: CDR1 KGHDR, CDR2 SFDVKD. V lost 4 bases and J lost 4, with 4 bases in between. CDR3 nucleotide sequence: TGTGCCACCAGTGAAGGGAATCAGCCCCAGCATTTT. Translated: CATSEGNQPQHF.

This chain uses TRBV19 with TRBJ2-3; D gene uncertain. Trimming stripped 3 bases from V and 6 bases from J, with 19 bases between. This CDR3 contains 16 residues. Germline lookup yields CDR1 LNHDA and CDR2 SQIVND (reference sequence). CDR3 residues: CASSIGSAAPRDTQYF. In DNA, the CDR3 is TGTGCCAGTAGTATCGGGTCGGCAGCCCCACGTGATACGCAGTATTTT.

The chain employs TRBV7-2 and TRBJ1-2; TRBD1 matches at 7 bases. CDR1 SGHTA and CDR2 FQGNSA come from the germline V gene. The CDR3 loop spans 15 amino acids. V shed 0 bases, J shed 4 bases, and the junction held 5 bases outside the gene matches. DNA for the CDR3: TGTGCCAGCAGCTTAGCTGGGACAGCCGCCTATGGCTACACCTTC. Translating it yields CASSLAGTAAYGYTF.